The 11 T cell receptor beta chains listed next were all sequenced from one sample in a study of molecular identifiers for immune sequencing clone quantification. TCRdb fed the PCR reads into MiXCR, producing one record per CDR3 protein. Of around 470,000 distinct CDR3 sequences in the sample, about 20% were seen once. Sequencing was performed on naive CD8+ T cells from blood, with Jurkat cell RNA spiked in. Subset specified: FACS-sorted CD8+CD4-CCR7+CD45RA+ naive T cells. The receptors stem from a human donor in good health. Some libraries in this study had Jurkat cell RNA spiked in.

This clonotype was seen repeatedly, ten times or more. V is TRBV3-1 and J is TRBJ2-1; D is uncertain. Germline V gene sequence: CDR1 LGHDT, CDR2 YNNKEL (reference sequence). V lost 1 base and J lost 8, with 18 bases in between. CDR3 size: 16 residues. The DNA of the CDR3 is TGTGCCAGCAGCCAAGCATTTAGATCCCAGGACGATGAGCAGTTCTTC. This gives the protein CASSQAFRSQDDEQFF.

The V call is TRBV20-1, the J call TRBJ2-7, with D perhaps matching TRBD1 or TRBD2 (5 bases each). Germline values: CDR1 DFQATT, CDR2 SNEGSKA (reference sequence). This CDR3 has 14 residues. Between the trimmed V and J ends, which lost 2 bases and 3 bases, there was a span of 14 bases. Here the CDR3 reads CSARTGTEIYEQYF. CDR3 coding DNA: TGCAGTGCTAGAACCGGGACGGAGATCTACGAGCAGTACTTC.

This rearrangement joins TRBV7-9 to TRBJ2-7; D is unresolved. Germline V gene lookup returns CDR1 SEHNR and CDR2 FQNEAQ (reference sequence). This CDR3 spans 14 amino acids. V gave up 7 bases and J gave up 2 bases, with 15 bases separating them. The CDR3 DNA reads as TGTGCCAGCACCGATGGCAGAAGAGCCTACGAGCAGTACTTC. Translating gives CASTDGRRAYEQYF.

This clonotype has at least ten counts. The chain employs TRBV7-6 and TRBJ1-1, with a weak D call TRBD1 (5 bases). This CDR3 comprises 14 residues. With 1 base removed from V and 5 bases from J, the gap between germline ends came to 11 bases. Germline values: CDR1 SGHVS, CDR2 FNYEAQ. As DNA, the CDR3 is TGTGCCAGCAGCTTAGAGTCAGGGAGGACTGAAGCTTTCTTT. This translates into CASSLESGRTEAFF.

The CDR3 region is CASSLGGLAGVYEQYF. The CDR3 DNA reads as TGTGCCAGCAGCTTAGGGGGACTAGCGGGGGTTTACGAGCAGTACTTC. The chain uses TRBV7-2 and TRBJ2-7; 14 positions match TRBD2. Germline V lookup: CDR1 SGHTA, CDR2 FQGNSA. V shed 1 base and J 4 bases; nucleotides not matched to a gene: 3. CDR3 length equals 16 residues.

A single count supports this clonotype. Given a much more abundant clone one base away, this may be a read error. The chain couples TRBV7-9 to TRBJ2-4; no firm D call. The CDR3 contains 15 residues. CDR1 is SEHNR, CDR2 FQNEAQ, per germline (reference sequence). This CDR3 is CASSSNRVRDSIRYF. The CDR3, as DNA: TGTGCCAGCAGCTCGAACCGGGTCCGAGATAGCATTCGGTACTTC.

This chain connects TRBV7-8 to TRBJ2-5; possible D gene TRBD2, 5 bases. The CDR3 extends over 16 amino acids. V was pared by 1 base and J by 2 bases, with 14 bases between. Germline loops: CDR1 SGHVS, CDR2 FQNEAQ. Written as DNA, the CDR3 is TGTGCCAGCAGCTTAGAAGTTTGGACTCAACAAGAGACCCAGTACTTC. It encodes CASSLEVWTQQETQYF.

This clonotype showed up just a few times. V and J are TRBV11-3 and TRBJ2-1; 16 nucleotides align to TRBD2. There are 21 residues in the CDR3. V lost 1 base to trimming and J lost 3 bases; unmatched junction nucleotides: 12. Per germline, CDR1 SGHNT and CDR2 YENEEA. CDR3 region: CASSLGRSGTSGRVDYNEQFF. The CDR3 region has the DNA TGTGCCAGCAGCTTAGGCAGGTCCGGGACTAGCGGGAGGGTCGACTACAATGAGCAGTTCTTC.

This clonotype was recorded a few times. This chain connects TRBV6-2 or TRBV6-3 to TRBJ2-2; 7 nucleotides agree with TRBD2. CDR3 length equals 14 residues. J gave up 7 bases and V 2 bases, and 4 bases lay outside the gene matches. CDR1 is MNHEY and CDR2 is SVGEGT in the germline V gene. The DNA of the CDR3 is TGTGCCAGCAGTTACCTTTCTAGCGGCGGGGAGCTGTTTTTT. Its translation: CASSYLSSGGELFF.

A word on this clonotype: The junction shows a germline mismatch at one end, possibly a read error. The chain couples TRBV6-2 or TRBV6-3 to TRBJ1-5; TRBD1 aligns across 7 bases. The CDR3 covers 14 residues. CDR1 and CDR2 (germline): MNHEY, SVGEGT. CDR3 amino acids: CAGSWGQGGQPQHF. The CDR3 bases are TGTGCCGGCAGTTGGGGGCAGGGGGGTCAGCCCCAGCATTTT.

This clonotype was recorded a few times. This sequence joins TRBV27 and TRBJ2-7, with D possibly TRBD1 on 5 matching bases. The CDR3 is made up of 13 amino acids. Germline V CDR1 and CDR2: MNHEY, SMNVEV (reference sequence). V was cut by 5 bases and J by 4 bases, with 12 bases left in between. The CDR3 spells CASSPATEYEQYF. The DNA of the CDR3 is TGTGCCAGCAGTCCCGCGACAGAGTACGAGCAGTACTTC.